This T cell receptor (beta chain) comes out of a study of multiple sclerosis patients with progressive multifocal leukoencephalopathy. The ends were cut back, 1 base at V and 6 bases at J, with 19 bases in the middle. The CDR3 sequence is 17 residues long. Germline loops: CDR1 SGHNT, CDR2 YYREEE (reference sequence). As for time point: time of PML onset. JC virus DNA in cerebrospinal fluid confirmed the PML diagnosis. Spiked into each PCR were synthetic inline TR CDR3 controls of all V-J pairings. Assay: immunoSEQ multiplex PCR; the TCRdb copy retains only in-frame clones and omits some. Of 25,000 to 35,000 clones in the sample, more than 75% are singletons; the top ten hold about 3.3%. About this clone itself: What it recognizes is unknown.

The study's findings and limits: Most PML patients had lower entropy, suggesting less diverse TRB repertoires.

The rearrangement links TRBV5-4 to TRBJ1-4; D might be TRBD1 (5 bases). This sample comprised PBMCs, obtained from a patient treated with natalizumab. The clonotype originates from a human donor with progressive multifocal leukoencephalopathy. The CDR3: CASSLNSRDGHYEKLFF. CDR3 coding DNA: TGTGCCAGCAGCTTGAACTCACGGGACGGACATTATGAAAAACTGTTTTTT.